This T cell receptor (beta chain) was observed in a study of shared clonotypes between healthy human individuals. Study-wide background: Donors, aged 18 to 49, were a couple of women and a few men.

Study conclusions and caveats: Non-shared clonotypes showed lower generation probabilities than clonotypes common to all four donors.

The CDR3 sequence is 13 residues long. Germline V gives CDR1 MNHNY, CDR2 SVGAGI (reference sequence). Losses at the gene ends were 7 bases for V and 7 bases for J; bases not matched to a gene: 7. Using approximately 190 ng DNA, around 30,000 T cell genomes, the sorted-subset replicate PCRs were run. Sequenced by immunoSEQ multiplex PCR; TCRdb stores in-frame clones only, minus some. The sample has about 1 million clones, roughly 75% seen once. A note on this clone: Its specificity is unknown.

The clonotype was recovered from a man between 18 and 29 years old in good health. The rearrangement joins TRBV6-6 to TRBJ2-1; 7 bases align to TRBD2. Input material: memory CD4+ T cells sorted from blood. Subset described: CD45RA-negative fraction. In DNA, the CDR3 is TGTGCCAGCATCCCAGCGGGGAGTAATGAGCAGTTCTTC. Protein: CASIPAGSNEQFF.